This T cell receptor beta chain was obtained from a study of T cell repertoires in cytomegalovirus infection. The CDR3 has 15 residues. Germline V gene sequence: CDR1 SGHTA, CDR2 FQGNSA. Of note for this clonotype: Germline is not matched at one junction end, which may reflect a read error.

Via MiXCR, TCRdb re-called the reads, giving one row per CDR3 protein. The sample lists about 440,000 distinct CDR3 sequences, roughly 31% occurring once. The chain recombines TRBV7-2 with TRBJ2-1, with D unclear. Input material: PBMCs. This TCR was recovered from a human donor in good health (CMV status not recorded). Some clones in this sample may be carry-over from other donors' samples. The CDR3 bases are TGTGCCAGCAGCTTAGCGCAGCAACTTTACAATGGGCAGTTCTTC. It specifies CASSLAQQLYNGQFF.